This T cell receptor beta chain was recovered during a study of T cells in women clearing cervical HPV infection. The table came from immunoSEQ multiplex PCR; TCRdb's copy has only in-frame clones and leaves some out. This table lists about 39,000 clones. J gave up 3 bases and V 8 bases, and 2 bases lay outside the gene matches. The CDR3 is 14 residues long. CDR1 and CDR2 from the germline V gene are LNHDA and SQIVND (reference sequence). As concerns this clone: The CDR3 goes on 3 residues after the read ends, and that part is filled in from the germline J gene.

The chain links TRBV19 to TRBJ2-1; the match to TRBD2 covers 12 bases. The sequenced sample consisted of blood buffy coat. The sequence was collected from a woman aged 18-70 years with a cervical HPV16 infection that either progressed to CIN3+ or cleared (not recorded which). The CDR3: CASSSGGDYNEQFF. The DNA read from the CDR3 is TGTGCCAGTTCTAGCGGGGGGGACTACAATGAG.